The 25 T cell receptor beta chains given below trace back to one sample, sequenced in a study of cytomegalovirus exposure and HLA in healthy donors. Use of 60 Vbeta and 13 Jbeta primers characterized the PCR. Sequencing was performed with immunoSEQ multiplex PCR; in TCRdb, only in-frame clones are kept and a portion is missing. Seen here are more than 20,000 clones, roughly 73% observed once, and the top ten hold about 4.5%. The sequenced sample was PBMCs. The receptor source for this set is a male donor in good health and CMV-seronegative.

This clone has just a few counts. Different DNA sequences within this sample yield the same CDR3. The chain is built from TRBV30 and TRBJ1-2; the match to TRBD1 covers 7 bases. The CDR3 length is 13 residues. CDR1 and CDR2 (germline): GTSNPN, SVGIG (reference sequence). Trimming at V came to 5 bases and at J to 8 bases, leaving 11 bases not matched to a gene. In DNA, the CDR3 is TGTGCCTGGTCCGGGACAGTCCCATGGGGCTACACCTTC. Protein sequence: CAWSGTVPWGYTF. Full variable domain (remainder filled in from reference TRBV30 and TRBJ1-2): SQTIHQWPATLVQPVGSPLSLECTVEGTSNPNLYWYRQAAGRGLQLLFYSVGIGQISSEVPQNLSASRPQDRQFILSSKKLLLSDSGFYLCAWSGTVPWGYTFGSGTRLTVV.

The rearrangement links TRBV19 to TRBJ1-1; 7 bases are a match to TRBD1. There are 15 residues in the CDR3. With V trimmed by 3 bases and J by 1 base, 5 bases remained unmatched. Germline lookup yields CDR1 LNHDA and CDR2 SQIVND (reference sequence). This CDR3 reads CASSMSGQANTEAFF. Written as DNA, the CDR3 is TGTGCCAGTAGTATGTCTGGACAGGCGAACACTGAAGCTTTCTTT.

This chain uses TRBV2 with TRBJ2-3; 11 nucleotides line up with TRBD2. The CDR3 is 16 residues long. V shed 6 bases, J shed 2 bases, and the junction held 7 bases outside the gene matches. Germline V gene lookup returns CDR1 SNHLY and CDR2 FYNNEI. The CDR3 sequence is CASSRRTSGYTDTQYF. For the CDR3, the DNA is TGTGCCAGCAGCCGTAGGACTAGCGGGTACACAGATACGCAGTATTTT.

This clone was counted a few times. The V and J genes are TRBV6-6 and TRBJ1-1; no firm D call. Germline values: CDR1 MNHNY, CDR2 SVGAGI (reference sequence). The CDR3 length is 13 residues. Trimming removed 2 bases at V and 2 bases at J, with 6 bases between. CDR3 amino acids: CASSYPGNTEAFF. In DNA form, the CDR3 reads TGTGCCAGCAGTTACCCAGGTAACACTGAAGCTTTCTTT.

The V and J genes are TRBV7-2 and TRBJ2-4; 9 bases fit TRBD1. Germline trimming cut 5 bases from V and 8 bases from J; bases unmatched to any gene: 4. From germline, CDR1 is SGHTA and CDR2 FQGNSA. The CDR3 extends over 13 amino acids. The CDR3 protein is CASSPDRGDIQYF. Written as DNA, the CDR3 is TGTGCCAGCAGCCCGGACAGGGGAGACATTCAGTACTTC.

The chain is built from TRBV7-9 and TRBJ1-1, with D unresolved. This CDR3 spans 12 amino acids. CDR1 is SEHNR and CDR2 is FQNEAQ in the germline V gene (reference sequence). V lost 2 bases and J 2 bases, leaving 3 bases between the germline ends. CDR3 DNA: TGTGCCAGCAGCTTATTAAACACTGAAGCTTTCTTT. This encodes CASSLLNTEAFF.

This clone was seen a few times. This chain connects TRBV7-8 to TRBJ1-6, with a tentative D call TRBD1 (6 bases). V was trimmed by 4 bases and J by 8 bases, leaving 15 bases between them. Germline CDR1 SGHVS, CDR2 FQNEAQ. This CDR3 contains 15 residues. CDR3 amino acids: CASSSTGTAYSPLHF. CDR3 nucleotides: TGTGCCAGCAGCTCGACAGGTACCGCGTATTCACCCCTCCACTTT.

This clone occurred a few times. The gene calls are TRBV2 and TRBJ1-1; 8 nucleotides agree with TRBD1. The V gene's germline CDR1 is SNHLY and CDR2 FYNNEI. The CDR3 spans 12 residues. V lost 6 bases and J lost 6; bases outside the gene matches: 3. CDR3 region: CASSGQGAEAFF. The DNA for the CDR3 is TGTGCCAGCAGCGGACAGGGCGCTGAAGCTTTCTTT.

The J gene is TRBJ2-1, the V gene TRBV7-9; no clear D gene. There are 12 residues in the CDR3. The germline CDR1 and CDR2 sequences are SEHNR and FQNEAQ (reference sequence). The V and J ends lost 5 bases and 9 bases respectively, with 11 bases between them. CDR3 nucleotides: TGTGCCAGCAGCCTGAAAGCCGCTGAGCAGTTCTTC. Protein: CASSLKAAEQFF.

The chain uses TRBV19 and TRBJ2-5; D is perhaps TRBD2 (6 bases). CDR3 size: 15 residues. Germline CDR1 is LNHDA and CDR2 is SQIVND (reference sequence). The V end was cut by 6 bases, the J end by 5 bases, with 19 bases between. CDR3 in DNA: TGTGCCAGTAGGTCCGGGACCGCGGGGAGGGAGACCCAGTACTTC. It encodes CASRSGTAGRETQYF.

The chain joins TRBV9 to TRBJ2-5; 7 bases map to TRBD2. The V gene end was trimmed by 0 bases and the J gene end by 11 bases; junction bases not matched to a gene: 10. The CDR3 consists of 14 residues. Per germline, CDR1 SGDLS and CDR2 YYNGEE. The DNA of the CDR3 is TGTGCCAGCAGCGTAGATGGTCATACGCGGGAGCAGTACTTC. Its protein is CASSVDGHTREQYF. Filled out from reference TRBV9 and TRBJ2-5, the complete variable domain reads DSGVTQTPKHLITATGQRVTLRCSPRSGDLSVYWYQQSLDQGLQFLIQYYNGEERAKGNILERFSAQQFPDLHSELNLSSLELGDSALYFCASSVDGHTREQYFGPGTRLLVL.

The rearrangement links TRBV27 to TRBJ2-1, with 8 nucleotides matching TRBD2. The CDR3 spans 16 residues. J lost 6 bases, V lost 1 base, and 8 bases had no gene match. Germline values: CDR1 MNHEY, CDR2 SMNVEV (reference sequence). CDR3 residues: CASSLLASGSSNEQFF. CDR3 in DNA: TGTGCCAGCAGTTTATTGGCTAGCGGGTCCAGCAATGAGCAGTTCTTC.

Relative to its sample, this clone is medium-sized. The V gene is TRBV7-3, the J gene TRBJ2-1; 9 bases fit TRBD1. Germline V gene lookup returns CDR1 SGHTA and CDR2 FQGTGA. The CDR3 sequence is 15 residues long. The V segment lost 1 base and the J segment 6 bases; nucleotides outside the gene matches: 4. The CDR3 coding sequence is TGTGCCAGCAGCTTAATGGCGACAGGGGGCAATGAGCAGTTCTTC. Translation: CASSLMATGGNEQFF.

This rearrangement joins TRBV6-1 to TRBJ2-3; 8 bases fit TRBD2. Germline values: CDR1 MNHNS, CDR2 SASEGT. The CDR3 runs 15 residues. J was trimmed by 6 bases and V by 6 bases; bases with no gene match: 11. CDR3: CASRVTGRGADTQYF. In nucleotides, the CDR3 is TGTGCCAGCAGAGTGACGGGGCGGGGGGCGGATACGCAGTATTTT.

The chain couples TRBV7-2 to TRBJ2-5, with TRBD2 identical over 8 bases. The J call may be incorrect, as the DNA end agrees better with TRBJ2-7. This CDR3 has 14 residues. Germline loops: CDR1 SGHTA, CDR2 FQGNSA. The CDR3 DNA reads as TGTGCCAGCCTCCGGGGGGGAGGACCCTACGAGCAGTACTTC. Residues: CASLRGGGPYEQYF.

This clone came up a few times. The chain uses TRBV10-2 and TRBJ1-1; D is undetermined. The CDR3 is 13 amino acids. V gave up 3 bases and J gave up 1 base, with 6 bases separating them. Germline CDR1 WSHSY, CDR2 SAAADI. DNA for the CDR3: TGCGCCAGCAGTGACTCAGGGAACACTGAAGCTTTCTTT. This encodes CASSDSGNTEAFF.

This chain links TRBV19 with TRBJ1-1; D is unclear. CDR3 size: 12 residues. Trimming removed 2 bases at V and 6 bases at J, with 7 bases between. The germline CDR1 and CDR2 sequences are LNHDA and SQIVND (reference sequence). In DNA, the CDR3 is TGTGCCAGTAGTATACGGTCGTCTGAAGCTTTCTTT. Translation gives CASSIRSSEAFF.

CDR3 region: CASSLAKRDRETQYF. The CDR3 DNA is TGTGCCAGCAGCTTGGCCAAGAGGGATCGCGAGACCCAGTACTTC. The gene calls are TRBV5-4 and TRBJ2-5, with D possibly matching TRBD2 (5 bases). The CDR3 is made up of 15 amino acids. V was cut by 0 bases and J by 5 bases, with 14 bases left in between. Germline CDR1 SGHNT, CDR2 YYREEE (reference sequence).

By share, this clone counts as medium-sized (0.01 to 0.1%). The chain is built from TRBV28 and TRBJ2-7; the match to TRBD2 covers 9 bases. There are 15 residues in the CDR3. Unmatched junction bases numbered 6, after V lost 3 bases and J lost 3 bases. Germline CDR1 MDHEN, CDR2 SYDVKM. In nucleotides, the CDR3 is TGTGCCAGCAGTTTTGTCCTAGCGGGGATCTACGAGCAGTACTTC. Its protein is CASSFVLAGIYEQYF.

The chain joins TRBV5-1 to TRBJ2-3; no definite D call. This CDR3 has 17 residues. CDR1 and CDR2 (germline): SGHRS, YFSETQ. V gave up 2 bases and J gave up 8 bases, with 24 bases separating them. The CDR3 protein is CASSLGRSDLTPVTQYF. The DNA for the CDR3 is TGCGCCAGCAGCTTAGGCAGGTCCGACCTTACCCCTGTTACGCAGTATTTT.

The chain employs TRBV10-1 and TRBJ1-6; possible D gene TRBD1, 5 bases. V gave up 9 bases and J gave up 9 bases, with 18 bases separating them. In germline, CDR1 is WNHNN, CDR2 SYGVQD (reference sequence). This CDR3 has 14 residues. CDR3 loop: CARRKTVLSSPLHF. CDR3 nucleotide sequence: TGCGCCAGACGGAAGACAGTCCTTAGTTCACCCCTCCACTTT.

The chain employs TRBV30 and TRBJ2-1, with 13 nucleotides matching TRBD2. Trimming at V came to 1 base and at J to 9 bases, leaving 6 bases not matched to a gene. Looked up from germline, CDR1 is GTSNPN and CDR2 is SVGIG (reference sequence). This CDR3 spans 15 amino acids. DNA of the CDR3: TGTGCCTGGAGTGCGGGACTAGCGGGATCAAGTGAGCAGTTCTTC. Translated: CAWSAGLAGSSEQFF.

This clone was recorded only once. The chain carries TRBV4-2 and TRBJ2-2; D is unclear. V shed 1 base and J shed 2 bases, with 14 bases lying between them. The CDR3 sequence is 17 residues long. Germline-derived CDR1 and CDR2 are LGHNA and YNFKEQ. CDR3 sequence (DNA): TGTGCCAGCAGCCAAGTCCTCGCGGAGCCTAACACCGGGGAGCTGTTTTTT. Its translation: CASSQVLAEPNTGELFF.

The rearrangement joins TRBV19 to TRBJ1-2; D is perhaps TRBD1 (6 bases). Germline-derived CDR1 and CDR2 are LNHDA and SQIVND (reference sequence). CDR3 length: 17 residues. V lost 5 bases and J 1 base, leaving 20 bases between the germline ends. CDR3 bases: TGTGCCAGTAGTCCCTCCCTTCAGGGGAGGGATAACTATGGCTACACCTTC. Translation: CASSPSLQGRDNYGYTF.

The chain employs TRBV11-2 and TRBJ2-1; 10 nucleotides match TRBD2. Trimming at V came to 2 bases and at J to 4 bases, leaving 5 bases not matched to a gene. Germline assignment: CDR1 SGHAT and CDR2 FQNNGV. This CDR3 is 16 amino acids long. The DNA for the CDR3 is TGTGCCAGCAGCTTATCCCTAGCGGGAGCGTACAATGAGCAGTTCTTC. Amino acid sequence: CASSLSLAGAYNEQFF.